A selection of T cell receptor beta chains follows, all from one sample in a study of chemoradiotherapy in HPV16-positive cancers. Measured with immunoSEQ multiplex PCR; TCRdb has only the in-frame clones, and not every one. The sample yields just under 40,000 clones, about 77% seen once. The source was blood, collected from a patient who underwent chemoradiotherapy. Receptors were obtained from a human donor with HPV-associated anogenital cancer. Each CDR3 is given with its conserved first and last residue. Fields, in order: D gene, V gene, clone size, J gene, CDR3 DNA, CDR3 protein. The D gene is left open where the match is weak. Clone size is shown for a subset of rows, as once, few, many or a class of expanded clone.

d_gene: .; v_gene: TRBV5-1; abundance: .; j_gene: TRBJ2-6; CDR3nt: TGCGCCAGCAGCTTGACCCCAGGGCGGATGGCTGGGGCCAACGTCCTGACTTTC; CDR3aa: CASSLTPGRMAGANVLTF
d_gene: .; v_gene: TRBV6-5; abundance: .; j_gene: TRBJ1-2; CDR3nt: TGTGCCAGCAGTTCCCAGTATGGCTACACCTTC; CDR3aa: CASSSQYGYTF
d_gene: .; v_gene: TRBV6-1; abundance: .; j_gene: TRBJ2-6; CDR3nt: TGTGCCAGCAGTGCGACATTATCTGGGGCCAACGTCCTGACTTTC; CDR3aa: CASSATLSGANVLTF
d_gene: TRBD1; v_gene: TRBV25-1; abundance: .; j_gene: TRBJ2-5; CDR3nt: TGTGCCAGCAGCCTGCATAGGGACAGGGGGACCCAGTACTTC; CDR3aa: CASSLHRDRGTQYF
d_gene: .; v_gene: TRBV5-4; abundance: .; j_gene: TRBJ2-6; CDR3nt: TGTGCCAGCAGCTTGGCCCAGGCCGGGGCCAACGTCCTGACTTTC; CDR3aa: CASSLAQAGANVLTF
d_gene: .; v_gene: TRBV7-3; abundance: few; j_gene: TRBJ2-6; CDR3nt: TGTGCCAGCAGCCCTTCTGGGGCCAACGTCCTGACTTTC; CDR3aa: CASSPSGANVLTF
d_gene: .; v_gene: TRBV25-1; abundance: .; j_gene: TRBJ1-1; CDR3nt: TGTGCCAGCAGTGAACAGACCATGAACACTGAAGCTTTCTTT; CDR3aa: CASSEQTMNTEAFF
d_gene: TRBD1; v_gene: TRBV13; abundance: .; j_gene: TRBJ2-6; CDR3nt: TGTGCCAGCAGCGCATCGACAGGGTCTGGGGCCAACGTCCTGACTTTC; CDR3aa: CASSASTGSGANVLTF
d_gene: TRBD1; v_gene: TRBV7-9; abundance: .; j_gene: TRBJ2-2; CDR3nt: TGTGCCAGCAGCCCCCCGGGACAGGGGTTTTCCGGGGAGCTGTTTTTT; CDR3aa: CASSPPGQGFSGELFF
d_gene: .; v_gene: TRBV4-1; abundance: few; j_gene: TRBJ1-1; CDR3nt: TGCGCCAGCAGCCCCAGGGCCGGACACACTGAAGCTTTCTTT; CDR3aa: CASSPRAGHTEAFF
d_gene: .; v_gene: TRBV7-2; abundance: .; j_gene: TRBJ2-7; CDR3nt: TGTGCCAGCAGCCAGGACCCCGCAGGGGCCTTCTACGAGCAGTACTTC; CDR3aa: CASSQDPAGAFYEQYF
d_gene: TRBD1; v_gene: TRBV5-1; abundance: .; j_gene: TRBJ2-5; CDR3nt: TGCGCCAGCAGGGCAGGACAGGGGGCTCGAAGAGAGACCCAGTACTTC; CDR3aa: CASRAGQGARRETQYF
d_gene: TRBD1; v_gene: TRBV9; abundance: .; j_gene: TRBJ2-2; CDR3nt: TGTGCCAGCAGCGCGGGACAGGGGGACACCGGGGAGCTGTTTTTT; CDR3aa: CASSAGQGDTGELFF
d_gene: .; v_gene: TRBV7-2; abundance: .; j_gene: TRBJ1-5; CDR3nt: TGTGCCAGCAGCCCTGACTATGTCAATCAGCCCCAGCATTTT; CDR3aa: CASSPDYVNQPQHF
d_gene: .; v_gene: TRBV5-1; abundance: .; j_gene: TRBJ2-5; CDR3nt: TGCGCCAGCAGCTTGAGGCGGCAGGGAGTAAAGACCCAGTACTTC; CDR3aa: CASSLRRQGVKTQYF
d_gene: TRBD2; v_gene: TRBV9; abundance: few; j_gene: TRBJ2-7; CDR3nt: TGTGCCAGCAGCCCCCGGACTAGCGGGGGAGAGCAGTACTTC; CDR3aa: CASSPRTSGGEQYF
d_gene: .; v_gene: TRBV4-1; abundance: .; j_gene: TRBJ1-5; CDR3nt: TGCGCCAGCAGCCAAGAAATACCGACGGCGCCACGGCCCCAGCATTTT; CDR3aa: CASSQEIPTAPRPQHF
d_gene: TRBD1; v_gene: TRBV11-3; abundance: few; j_gene: TRBJ1-1; CDR3nt: TGTGCCAGCAGCTTATCGACAGGGGATGAAGCTTTCTTT; CDR3aa: CASSLSTGDEAFF
d_gene: TRBD1; v_gene: TRBV19; abundance: .; j_gene: TRBJ2-1; CDR3nt: TGTGCCAGTATCCCGGGACAGGGGGCCTACAATGAGCAGTTCTTC; CDR3aa: CASIPGQGAYNEQFF
d_gene: .; v_gene: TRBV2; abundance: .; j_gene: TRBJ2-2; CDR3nt: TGTGCCAGCAGCGGGAACATCGCCGGGGAGCTGTTTTTT; CDR3aa: CASSGNIAGELFF
d_gene: .; v_gene: TRBV11-2; abundance: .; j_gene: TRBJ2-3; CDR3nt: TGTGCCAGCAGCTTAATAAGGGCGGGTCCAGATACGCAGTATTTT; CDR3aa: CASSLIRAGPDTQYF
d_gene: .; v_gene: TRBV2; abundance: .; j_gene: TRBJ1-6; CDR3nt: TGTGCCAGCAGGGATACAGGGAATAATTCACCCCTCCACTTT; CDR3aa: CASRDTGNNSPLHF
d_gene: TRBD1; v_gene: TRBV6-4; abundance: .; j_gene: TRBJ1-1; CDR3nt: TGTGCCAGCAGTCGGACAGGCGACGCGAACACTGAAGCTTTCTTT; CDR3aa: CASSRTGDANTEAFF
d_gene: .; v_gene: TRBV7-3; abundance: .; j_gene: TRBJ1-1; CDR3nt: TGTGCCAGCAGCTTAAGGTCTACGTCTGAAGCTTTCTTT; CDR3aa: CASSLRSTSEAFF
d_gene: .; v_gene: TRBV5-6; abundance: .; j_gene: TRBJ1-2; CDR3nt: TGTGCCAGCAGCTTGCCCGGGGTGGAGGGCTATGGCTACACCTTC; CDR3aa: CASSLPGVEGYGYTF
d_gene: .; v_gene: TRBV5-5; abundance: .; j_gene: TRBJ2-3; CDR3nt: TGTGCCAGCAGCTTGGCCCTTTGGGGGGCCGATAATACGCAGTATTTT; CDR3aa: CASSLALWGADNTQYF
d_gene: TRBD2; v_gene: TRBV29-1; abundance: once; j_gene: TRBJ2-1; CDR3nt: TGCAGCGTTGGACTAGCGGGGGGGTTAACCTACAATGAGCAGTTCTTC; CDR3aa: CSVGLAGGLTYNEQFF
d_gene: TRBD1; v_gene: TRBV5-1; abundance: few; j_gene: TRBJ1-2; CDR3nt: TGCGCCAGCAGCTCGATTCAGGGACAGGGGCTCTATGGCTACACCTTC; CDR3aa: CASSSIQGQGLYGYTF
d_gene: .; v_gene: TRBV5-4; abundance: .; j_gene: TRBJ1-1; CDR3nt: TGTGCCAGCAGCTTGGTGGGCCGGACTGAAGCTTTCTTT; CDR3aa: CASSLVGRTEAFF
d_gene: TRBD1; v_gene: TRBV10-2; abundance: .; j_gene: TRBJ2-7; CDR3nt: TGCGCCTCCCGGGACAGGTCCTACGAGCAGTACTTC; CDR3aa: CASRDRSYEQYF
d_gene: .; v_gene: TRBV7-9; abundance: .; j_gene: TRBJ2-3; CDR3nt: TGTGCCAGCAGCCGGAGCACAGATACGCAGTATTTT; CDR3aa: CASSRSTDTQYF
d_gene: .; v_gene: TRBV25-1; abundance: few; j_gene: TRBJ1-5; CDR3nt: TGTGCCAGCAGTGAGAGGGGTTCCCCTAATCAGCCCCAGCATTTT; CDR3aa: CASSERGSPNQPQHF
d_gene: .; v_gene: TRBV5-1; abundance: .; j_gene: TRBJ2-2; CDR3nt: TGCGCCAGCAGCCTCGACCCGGGGAACACCGGGGAGCTGTTTTTT; CDR3aa: CASSLDPGNTGELFF
d_gene: .; v_gene: TRBV5-1; abundance: .; j_gene: TRBJ1-2; CDR3nt: TGCGCCAGCAGCTTGGCAGCATCTAACTATGGCTACACCTTC; CDR3aa: CASSLAASNYGYTF
d_gene: TRBD1; v_gene: TRBV5-4; abundance: once; j_gene: TRBJ2-7; CDR3nt: TGTGCCAGCAGCCCTCCAGGACAGGGGCAGCGGGAGCAGTACTTC; CDR3aa: CASSPPGQGQREQYF
d_gene: TRBD1; v_gene: TRBV30; abundance: .; j_gene: TRBJ1-2; CDR3nt: TGTGCCTGGAGTCGACAGGGGGCCCAGATCCCGATTAACTATGGCTACACCTTC; CDR3aa: CAWSRQGAQIPINYGYTF
d_gene: .; v_gene: TRBV9; abundance: few; j_gene: TRBJ1-5; CDR3nt: TGTGCCAGCAGCCCCGGCACGATTGCCCAGCATTTT; CDR3aa: CASSPGTIAQHF
d_gene: .; v_gene: TRBV7-9; abundance: .; j_gene: TRBJ1-6; CDR3nt: TGTGCCAGCAGCCCCCTTAATTCGCTTCAATATTCACCCCTCCACTTT; CDR3aa: CASSPLNSLQYSPLHF
d_gene: TRBD2; v_gene: TRBV5-6; abundance: .; j_gene: TRBJ2-2; CDR3nt: TGTGCCAGCAGCTTGGGACTAGCGGGGAACACCGGGGAGCTGTTTTTT; CDR3aa: CASSLGLAGNTGELFF
d_gene: .; v_gene: TRBV10-2; abundance: .; j_gene: TRBJ2-5; CDR3nt: TGCGCCAGCGTCTACCAAGAGACCCAGTACTTC; CDR3aa: CASVYQETQYF
d_gene: .; v_gene: TRBV19; abundance: once; j_gene: TRBJ1-1; CDR3nt: TGTGCCAGTAGTATTTCGTTAGGTGATGAAGCTTTCTTT; CDR3aa: CASSISLGDEAFF
d_gene: .; v_gene: TRBV4-1; abundance: .; j_gene: TRBJ2-3; CDR3nt: TGCGCCAGCAGCCAAGACGGGACATTCTCAGATACGCAGTATTTT; CDR3aa: CASSQDGTFSDTQYF
d_gene: .; v_gene: TRBV5-1; abundance: .; j_gene: TRBJ2-2; CDR3nt: TGCGCCAGCAGCCCCCCCCGCGAAACCACCGGGGAGCTGTTTTTT; CDR3aa: CASSPPRETTGELFF
d_gene: .; v_gene: TRBV25-1; abundance: few; j_gene: TRBJ1-6; CDR3nt: TGTGCCAGCCCCCCCGGACATTTTTCCTCCTATAATTCACCCCTCCACTTT; CDR3aa: CASPPGHFSSYNSPLHF
d_gene: .; v_gene: TRBV6-5; abundance: .; j_gene: TRBJ2-3; CDR3nt: TGTGCCAGCAGTTACTCGAGGTGGACTACCTCAGATACGCAGTATTTT; CDR3aa: CASSYSRWTTSDTQYF
d_gene: .; v_gene: TRBV27; abundance: .; j_gene: TRBJ2-4; CDR3nt: TGTGCCAGCCCCCTAAGGGGGTTCAAAAACATTCAGTACTTC; CDR3aa: CASPLRGFKNIQYF
d_gene: TRBD1; v_gene: TRBV5-6; abundance: .; j_gene: TRBJ2-1; CDR3nt: TGTGCCAGCAGCTTGGATACCGGGACAGGGACCTACAATGAGCAGTTCTTC; CDR3aa: CASSLDTGTGTYNEQFF
d_gene: .; v_gene: TRBV29-1; abundance: once; j_gene: TRBJ1-3; CDR3nt: TGCAGCGTCAGGGCTGGAAACACCATATATTTT; CDR3aa: CSVRAGNTIYF